The source of this T cell receptor beta chain is a study of persistence of HIV-infected CD4 T cells. About the study: Isolated cells were CMV- and HIV-1 Gag-responding CD4+ T cells. Median time on suppressive ART was over seven years.

The CDR3 runs to 14 residues. In germline, CDR1 is SGHRS, CDR2 YFSETQ. Trimming shortened V by 3 bases and J by 8 bases, and 17 bases separated the two germline ends. Regarding the study as a whole: Antigen-responding cells were enriched for degenerate expanded CDR3beta sequences.

The immunoSEQ assay was version 4, run in survey mode. Produced via immunoSEQ multiplex PCR; TCRdb's table is partial and in-frame only. The sample contains tens of thousands of clones, 80% to 90% of which appear only once. As concerns this clone: The antigen remains undetermined.

An overlapping HIV-1 Gag peptide pool stimulated these cells at approximately 0.91 ug/peptide/mL. CD40L/CD69 double-negative CD45RO-high memory CD4+ T cells were collected. Donors were HIV-1-infected adults who began suppressive ART during chronic infection. The chain joins TRBV5-1 to TRBJ1-2, with D tentatively TRBD1 (5 bases). The receptor was derived from an adult woman with HIV who was CMV-seropositive. Sequenced material: CD4+ T cells sorted from PBMCs after 18-hour stimulation, taken from a patient who received antiretroviral therapy. CDR3 bases: TGCGCCAGCAGCTGGGGGAACACCATTGGCGGCTACACCTTC. Its protein product is CASSWGNTIGGYTF.